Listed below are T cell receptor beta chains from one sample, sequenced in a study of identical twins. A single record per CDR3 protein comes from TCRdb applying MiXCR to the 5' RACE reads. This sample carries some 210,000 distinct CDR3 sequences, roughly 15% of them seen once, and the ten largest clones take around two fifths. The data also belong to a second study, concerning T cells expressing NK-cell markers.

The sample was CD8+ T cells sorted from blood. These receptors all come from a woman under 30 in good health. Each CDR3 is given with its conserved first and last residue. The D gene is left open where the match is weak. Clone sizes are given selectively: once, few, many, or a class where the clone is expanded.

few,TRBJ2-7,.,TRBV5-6,TGTGCCAGCAGCTTGGCCGCAGTCCTCTCCTACGAGCAGTACTTC,CASSLAAVLSYEQYF
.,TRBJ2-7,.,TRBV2,TGTGCCAGCAGTGACAGGGGCCTCAGGTACGAGCAGTACTTC,CASSDRGLRYEQYF
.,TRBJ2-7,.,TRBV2,TGTGCCGGGAGCGGCGAGGGCTACGAGCAGTACTTC,CAGSGEGYEQYF
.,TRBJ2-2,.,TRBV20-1,TGCAGTGCTAGTCCCGGGAACACCGGGGAGCTGTTTTTT,CSASPGNTGELFF
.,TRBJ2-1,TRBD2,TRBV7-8,TGTGCCAGCAACCCCTTAGCGGGAGGGGTTAATGAGCAGTTCTTC,CASNPLAGGVNEQFF
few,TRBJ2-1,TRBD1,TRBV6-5,TGTGCCAGCAGGACTACAGGGGGGCAGTTCTTC,CASRTTGGQFF
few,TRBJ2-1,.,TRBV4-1,TGCGCCAGCAGCCAAGATCCTAGAAACAATGAGCAGTTCTTC,CASSQDPRNNEQFF
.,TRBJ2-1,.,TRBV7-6,TGTGCCAGCAGCTTAGGGAGGGGAGCGAACAATGAGCAGTTCTTC,CASSLGRGANNEQFF
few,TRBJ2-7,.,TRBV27,TGTGCCAGCAGTTTTAACGGACGAACCTACGAGCAGTACTTC,CASSFNGRTYEQYF
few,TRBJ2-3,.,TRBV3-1,TGTGCCAGCAGCCAAGGGCGGTTCAGTAGCACAGATACGCAGTATTTT,CASSQGRFSSTDTQYF
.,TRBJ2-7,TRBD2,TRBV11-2,TGTGCCAGCAGCCCCCCTAGGTTAGCGGGAGGGCAAGGTGAGCAGTACTTC,CASSPPRLAGGQGEQYF
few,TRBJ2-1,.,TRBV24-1,TGTGCCACCAGTGGGGAAACAGGGGGCGGGAGGAGGGATGAGCAGTTCTTC,CATSGETGGGRRDEQFF
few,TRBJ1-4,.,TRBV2,TGTGCCAGCAGGGACAGCTCTAATGAAAAACTGTTTTTT,CASRDSSNEKLFF
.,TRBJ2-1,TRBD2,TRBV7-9,TGTGCCAGCAGCTTTCTAGCGGGAAGCTTCTACAATGAGCAGTTCTTC,CASSFLAGSFYNEQFF
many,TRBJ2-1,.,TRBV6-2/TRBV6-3,TGTGCCAGCAGTTACCTGGGACCACCACTCTCCTTC,CASSYLGPPLSF
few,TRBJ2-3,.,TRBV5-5,TGTGCCAGCAGCTTGGGGGAAGGGGGCACAGATACGCAGTATTTT,CASSLGEGGTDTQYF
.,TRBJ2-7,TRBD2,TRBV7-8,TGTGCCAGCAGCTTCGGGGACTATTTGAACTACGAGCAGTACTTC,CASSFGDYLNYEQYF
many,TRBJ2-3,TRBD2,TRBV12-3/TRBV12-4,TGTGCCAGCAGTTCCCAGCGGGGGGGCAATAAAGATACGCAGTATTTT,CASSSQRGGNKDTQYF
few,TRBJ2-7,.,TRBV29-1,TGCAGCGTTGACCCCGGGGGAGGCTCCTACGAGCAGTACTTC,CSVDPGGGSYEQYF
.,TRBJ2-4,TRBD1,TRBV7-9,TGTGCCAGCGGCGGGACAGGGGGAACCAAAAACATTCAGTACTTC,CASGGTGGTKNIQYF
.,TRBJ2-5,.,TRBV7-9,TGTGCCAGCAGCCAGGGACGGCCTCCACAAGAGACCCAGTACTTC,CASSQGRPPQETQYF
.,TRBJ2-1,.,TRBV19,TGTGCCAGTACCTCCTCTCGGGGGAATGCCGGTGAGCAGTTCTTC,CASTSSRGNAGEQFF
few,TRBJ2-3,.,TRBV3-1,TGTGCCAGCAGCCAAGACCCGACAGATACGCAGTATTTT,CASSQDPTDTQYF
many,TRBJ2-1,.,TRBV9,TGTGCCAGCAGCCCGACTAGCTACAATGAGCAGTTCTTC,CASSPTSYNEQFF
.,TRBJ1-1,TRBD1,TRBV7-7,TGTGCCAGCAGCTTCGGACAGGACACTGAAGCTTTCTTT,CASSFGQDTEAFF
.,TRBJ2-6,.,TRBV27,TGTGCCAGCAGTTTATCGTGGGAGCCTTATGGGGCCAACGTCCTGACTTTC,CASSLSWEPYGANVLTF
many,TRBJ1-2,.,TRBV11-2,TGTGCCAGCAGCTTCCACAGGGATGGCTACACCTTC,CASSFHRDGYTF
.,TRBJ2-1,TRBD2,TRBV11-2,TGTGCCAGCAGCCGCGCTCCGAGCGGGAGGTACAATGAGCAGTTCTTC,CASSRAPSGRYNEQFF